This TCR beta chain was identified during a study of blood T cell repertoires in COVID-19. Between the trimmed V and J ends, which lost 3 bases and 9 bases, there was a span of 21 bases. The germline V gene has CDR1 MNHEY and CDR2 SMNVEV (reference sequence). CDR3 length equals 16 residues. This clone is a singleton in its sample. The assay was immunoSEQ multiplex PCR, and TCRdb's table has in-frame clones only and misses some. The sample consists of hundreds of thousands of clones, approximately 82% of them appearing once. The chain recombines TRBV27 with TRBJ2-1; perhaps TRBD2 as D (6 bases). The sequenced sample consisted of peripheral blood. The source of this sequence is a woman between 65 and 79 years old with active or convalescent COVID-19. CDR3 coding DNA: TGTGCCAGCAGTTTCGGTTGGCGAGGCTTCGGGGGTGAGCAGTTCTTC. Protein sequence: CASSFGWRGFGGEQFF.